The 7 T cell receptor beta chains given below trace back to one sample, sequenced in a study. TCRdb analysed the 5' RACE reads with MiXCR anew, one entry per CDR3 protein. This sample has about 40,000 distinct CDR3 sequences, with approximately 31% found just once. The sequenced sample consisted of tumor-infiltrating memory CD4+ T cells sorted from the breast tumor. Subset noted: memory CD4+ T cells, CD4+CD45RO+CD25-. These receptors all come from a female donor with breast cancer.

Only a few counts were recorded for this clonotype. The chain carries TRBV10-3 and TRBJ1-3; no reliable D call. The germline V gene has CDR1 ENHRY and CDR2 SYGVKD. V lost 11 bases and J lost 4, with 12 bases in between. The CDR3 loop spans 12 amino acids. CDR3 residues: CAATARGNTIYF. The CDR3 bases are TGTGCCGCGACGGCACGAGGAAACACCATATATTTT.

The rearrangement uses TRBV9 and TRBJ1-5; D not certain. Germline CDR1 is SGDLS and CDR2 is YYNGEE. V was cut by 4 bases and J by 7 bases, with 15 bases left in between. The CDR3 has 14 residues. The CDR3 DNA is TGTGCCAGCAGCCCGGGAAGGGTCAGGCAGCCCCAGCATTTT. Protein: CASSPGRVRQPQHF.

This clonotype was observed a handful of times. A much larger clone differs by one base, so this may be a read error. The V call is TRBV7-2, the J call TRBJ2-5; TRBD1 might be the D (6 bases). Germline V gene sequence: CDR1 SGHTA, CDR2 FQGNSA. The length of the CDR3 is 12 residues. In DNA, the CDR3 is TGTGCCAGCAGCTGGGGACAAGGGACCCAGTACTTC. As protein: CASSWGQGTQYF.

In its sample, this clonotype was seen once. The genes are TRBV4-1 and TRBJ2-7; D might be TRBD1 (5 bases). V shed 2 bases and J shed 4 bases, with 18 bases lying between them. Germline V gives CDR1 MGHRA, CDR2 YSYEKL. This CDR3 has 16 residues. CDR3 sequence (DNA): TGCGCCAGCAGCCAAATACAGGTCCAATCCACATACGAGCAGTACTTC. This gives the protein CASSQIQVQSTYEQYF.

This clonotype turned up a few times. J is TRBJ2-1 and V is TRBV5-1, with TRBD2 matching over 9 bases. Germline-derived CDR1 and CDR2 are SGHRS and YFSETQ. The CDR3 is 13 amino acids. The trim removed 6 bases at V and 7 bases at J, leaving 5 bases unmatched. CDR3 loop: CASNSGSGNEQFF. The CDR3 nucleotides are TGCGCCAGCAATAGCGGGAGTGGTAATGAGCAGTTCTTC.

The sample holds a few counts of this clonotype. The chain has TRBV3-1 and TRBJ2-1; 7 nucleotides line up with TRBD1. The V gene's germline CDR1 is LGHDT and CDR2 YNNKEL (reference sequence). The CDR3 totals 13 residues. V dropped 4 bases and J dropped 10; count of bases not matched to a gene: 7. CDR3 sequence (DNA): TGTGCCAGCAGCCTCGACAGGGTAGGGGAGCAGTTCTTC. Its protein product is CASSLDRVGEQFF.

This chain connects TRBV6-2 or TRBV6-3 to TRBJ2-3; TRBD2 agrees at 9 bases. Trimming cost V 2 bases and J 0 bases; bases outside gene matches: 6. The germline V gene has CDR1 MNHEY and CDR2 SVGEGT. The CDR3 runs 17 residues. This CDR3 is CASSYPLAGTSTDTQYF. DNA for the CDR3: TGTGCCAGCAGTTACCCGCTAGCGGGAACTAGCACAGATACGCAGTATTTT.